This TCR beta chain was sequenced during a study of beta chain features in type 1 diabetes. Study details: Age, gender, cell numbers and subset yield matched between patients and controls. General study findings and limits: Among patients with Type 1 diabetes, TCRB CDR3s were moderately but significantly shorter in every one of the four CD4+ subsets. Compared to healthy donors, patients appeared to have naive, central memory and Treg TCRB repertoires that were more alike. Possibly, sequencing cDNA over-represented cells that had high TCR expression levels.

Regarding this clone: Its antigen is as yet unknown.

The isolated RNA, all of it, was reverse transcribed, so expressed TCRB transcripts were what got sequenced. The method was immunoSEQ multiplex PCR; TCRdb's version includes in-frame clones alone and lacks a portion of them. The table has 300,000 to 450,000 clones, 9.6% seen once. Donors underwent one heparinised blood draw, roughly 110 mL on average. The sequencing sample was made of central memory CD4+ T cells from blood. The TCR comes from a man aged 25 to 40 with type 1 diabetes.

CDR3 sequence: CASRSEARSTGYTF. The CDR3 coding sequence is TGTGCCAGTAGGTCGGAAGCCAGGAGTACAGGCTACACCTTC. V is TRBV19 and J is TRBJ1-2; D gene unclear. The CDR3 runs 14 residues. Trimming stripped 6 bases from V and 8 bases from J, with 19 bases between. In germline, CDR1 is LNHDA, CDR2 SQIVND (reference sequence).